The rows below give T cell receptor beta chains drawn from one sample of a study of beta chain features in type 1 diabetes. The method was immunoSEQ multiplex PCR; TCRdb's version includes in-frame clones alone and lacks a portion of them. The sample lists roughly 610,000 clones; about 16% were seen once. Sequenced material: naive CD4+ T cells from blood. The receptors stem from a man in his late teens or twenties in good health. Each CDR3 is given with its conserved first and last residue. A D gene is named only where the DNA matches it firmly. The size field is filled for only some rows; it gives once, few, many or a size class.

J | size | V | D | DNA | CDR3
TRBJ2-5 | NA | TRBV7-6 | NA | TGTGCCAGCAGCCCAGCGAAAGAGACCCAGTACTTC | CASSPAKETQYF
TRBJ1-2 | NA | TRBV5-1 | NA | TGCGCCAGCAGCTTGGGGCGGGATGGCTACACCTTC | CASSLGRDGYTF
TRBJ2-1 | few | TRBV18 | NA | TGTGCCAGCTCCCCTAAGGTCGGGGAGCAGTTCTTC | CASSPKVGEQFF
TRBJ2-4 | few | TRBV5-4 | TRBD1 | TGTGCCAGCAGCGGCAAGAAAAAACAGGGGGGAGAGGCCAAAAACATTCAGTACTTC | CASSGKKKQGGEAKNIQYF
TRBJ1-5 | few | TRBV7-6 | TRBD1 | TGTGCCAGCAGCTTAGCGGTTGACAGGGGCAATCAGCCCCAGCATTTT | CASSLAVDRGNQPQHF
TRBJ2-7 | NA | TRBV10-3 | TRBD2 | TGTGCCATCAGTGACTTTAGCGGGAGGACCTACGAGCAGTACTTC | CAISDFSGRTYEQYF
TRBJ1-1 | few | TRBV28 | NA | TGTGCCAGCAGCAGCCCGAGCCGGCAGGAAAGGAACACTGAAGCTTTCTTT | CASSSPSRQERNTEAFF
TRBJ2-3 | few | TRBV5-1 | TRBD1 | TGCGCCAGCAGCAAGGCTACAGGGGGCGCAGCCACGCAGTATTTT | CASSKATGGAATQYF
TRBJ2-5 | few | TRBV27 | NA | TGTGCCAGCAACCGGGACTCACATGGACCGGAGACCCAGTACTTC | CASNRDSHGPETQYF
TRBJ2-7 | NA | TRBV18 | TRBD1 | TGTGCCACTAAACAGGGGGCTAGCAACGAGCAGTACTTC | CATKQGASNEQYF
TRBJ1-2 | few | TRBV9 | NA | TGTGCCAGCAAGGCACAGGGAAATGGCTACACCTTC | CASKAQGNGYTF
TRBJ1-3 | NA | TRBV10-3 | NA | TGTGCCATCAGTTCGACTGGAAACACCATATATTTT | CAISSTGNTIYF
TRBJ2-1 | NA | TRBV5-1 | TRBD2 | TGCGCCAGCAGCTTGGGGCTAGCGGTCAATGAGCAGTTCTTC | CASSLGLAVNEQFF
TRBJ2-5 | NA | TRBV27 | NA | TGTGCCAGCAGTACCCTAGGACTATTAGAGACCCAGTACTTC | CASSTLGLLETQYF
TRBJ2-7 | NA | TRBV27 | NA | TGTGCCAGCAGTTCTTGGGGCAGCGAGCAGTACTTC | CASSSWGSEQYF
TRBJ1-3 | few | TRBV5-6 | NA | TGTGCCAGCAGCTCAAAGGGCATAATCCCTGGAAACACCATATATTTT | CASSSKGIIPGNTIYF
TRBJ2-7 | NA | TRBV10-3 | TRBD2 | TGTGCCATCCCCGGACTAGCGGACTCCTACGAGCAGTACTTC | CAIPGLADSYEQYF
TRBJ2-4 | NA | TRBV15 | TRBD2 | TGTGCCACCACCCCGACTAGCGGGAAGGTAAACATTCAGTACTTC | CATTPTSGKVNIQYF
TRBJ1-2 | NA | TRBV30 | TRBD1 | TGTGCCTGGAGTGGCTACCTACCCCCAGGGGGGGGAGGCTACACCTTC | CAWSGYLPPGGGGYTF
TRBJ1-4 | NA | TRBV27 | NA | TGTGCCAGCAGTTCAGACAGGTGGTACGAAAAACTGTTTTTT | CASSSDRWYEKLFF
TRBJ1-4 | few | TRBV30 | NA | TGTGCCTTGAGCGGGGCAGCTAATGAAAAACTGTTTTTT | CALSGAANEKLFF
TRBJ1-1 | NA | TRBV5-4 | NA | TGTGCCAGCAGCTTGGCTGGGGGCGAGAACACTGAAGCTTTCTTT | CASSLAGGENTEAFF
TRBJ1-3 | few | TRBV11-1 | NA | TGTGCCAGCAGCCTCAGGACGGGCTCTGGAAACACCATATATTTT | CASSLRTGSGNTIYF
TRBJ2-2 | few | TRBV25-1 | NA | TGTGCCAGCAGGGGCAATACGTTCGCGAACACCGGGGAGCTGTTTTTT | CASRGNTFANTGELFF
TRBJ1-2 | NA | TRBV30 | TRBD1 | TGTGCCTGGAACAGGGGAAATGGCTACACCTTC | CAWNRGNGYTF
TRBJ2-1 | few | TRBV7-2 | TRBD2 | TGTGCCAGCAGCTTGGACGCGGGGGGTTACAATGAGCAGTTCTTC | CASSLDAGGYNEQFF
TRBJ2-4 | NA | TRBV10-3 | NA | TGTGCATTCCAGGCCGGGGCCAAAAACATTCAGTACTTC | CAFQAGAKNIQYF
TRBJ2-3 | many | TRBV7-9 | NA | TGTGCCAGCAGCATCACAGATACGCAGTATTTT | CASSITDTQYF
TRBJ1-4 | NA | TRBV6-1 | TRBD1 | TGTGCCAGCAGAAGGACAGGGCCCGAAAAACTGTTTTTT | CASRRTGPEKLFF
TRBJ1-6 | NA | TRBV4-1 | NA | TGCGCCAGCAGCCAAGGGGGGGGGAATTCACCCCTCCACTTT | CASSQGGGNSPLHF
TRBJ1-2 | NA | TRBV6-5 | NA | TGTGCCAGCAGTTACTCCGGCGGTAACTATGGCTACACCTTC | CASSYSGGNYGYTF
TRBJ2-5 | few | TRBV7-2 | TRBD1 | TGTGCCAGCAGCTTAACCCGGACAGGGGGCGCGCGGGAGACCCAGTACTTC | CASSLTRTGGARETQYF
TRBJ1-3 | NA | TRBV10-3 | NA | TGTGCCATCAGTGAGCGACACGGGATCTCTGGAAACACCATATATTTT | CAISERHGISGNTIYF
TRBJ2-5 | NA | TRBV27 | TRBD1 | TGTGCCAGCAGTTTGGGCGTCTCGACAGGGACCGAGACCCAGTACTTC | CASSLGVSTGTETQYF
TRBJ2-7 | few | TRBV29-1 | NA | TGCAGCGTTGGAAGGGGTTACGAGCAGTACTTC | CSVGRGYEQYF
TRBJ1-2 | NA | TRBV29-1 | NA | TGCAGCGTTGAAGGTGGAGGGGGCTATGGCTACACCTTC | CSVEGGGGYGYTF
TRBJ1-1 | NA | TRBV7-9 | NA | TGTGCCAGCAACGACCCAGGGGAGGGAGGAATCACTGAAGCTTTCTTT | CASNDPGEGGITEAFF
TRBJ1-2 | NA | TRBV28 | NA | TGTGCCAGCAGTTCCTCGGGCTTTACTGGCTACACCTTC | CASSSSGFTGYTF
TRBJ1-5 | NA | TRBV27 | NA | TGTGCCAGCAGTTTATTTGGGCAGGGTAATGATCAGCCCCAGCATTTT | CASSLFGQGNDQPQHF
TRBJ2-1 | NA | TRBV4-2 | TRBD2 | TGTGCCAGCAGCCAAGGTCCGCGGGGGGTCAAATACAATGAGCAGTTCTTC | CASSQGPRGVKYNEQFF
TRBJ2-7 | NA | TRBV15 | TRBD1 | TGTGCCACCAGCAGACCGGGGACAGGGGGCAGCGAGCAGTACTTC | CATSRPGTGGSEQYF
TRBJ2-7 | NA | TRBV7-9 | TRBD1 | TGTGCCAGCAGCCCCTGGGCAGGGGGCGGGAACGAGCAGTACTTC | CASSPWAGGGNEQYF
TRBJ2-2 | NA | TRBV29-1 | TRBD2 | TGCAGCGGGAGGACTAGCGGGGGGGCCACGGCCGGGGAGCTGTTTTTT | CSGRTSGGATAGELFF
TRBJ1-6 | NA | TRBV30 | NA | TGTGCCTGGAGTGTACCTGGGAGCTCCTATAATTCACCCCTCCACTTT | CAWSVPGSSYNSPLHF
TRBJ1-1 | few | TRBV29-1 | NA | TGCAGCGTCGAGACGGGGAACACTGAAGCTTTCTTT | CSVETGNTEAFF
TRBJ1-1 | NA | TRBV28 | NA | TGTGCCAGCAGAGAACCGAACACTGAAGCTTTCTTT | CASREPNTEAFF
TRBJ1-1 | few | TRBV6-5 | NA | TGTGCCATCAGCCAGTCAGACAGGCGAAACACTGAAGCTTTCTTT | CAISQSDRRNTEAFF
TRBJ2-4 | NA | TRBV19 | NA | TGTGCCAGTAGTGTCGCAAACTTAGCCAAAAACATTCAGTACTTC | CASSVANLAKNIQYF
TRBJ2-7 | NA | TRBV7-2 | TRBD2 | TGTGCCAGCAGCCCCCGCCGGGGGGGCGTTTCCAACGAGCAGTACTTC | CASSPRRGGVSNEQYF
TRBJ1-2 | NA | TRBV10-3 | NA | TGTGCCACCGAGCAGGGTAACTATGGCTACACCTTC | CATEQGNYGYTF
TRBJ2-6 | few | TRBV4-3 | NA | TGCGCCAGCAGCCAAGCTCTGCTGGGGTCCTCTGGGGCCAACGTCCTGACTTTC | CASSQALLGSSGANVLTF